Only one count was recorded for the clone carrying this TCR beta chain. Its antigen is not identified. The V and J ends lost 8 bases and 3 bases, in that order; junction bases with no gene match: 8. Looked up from germline, CDR1 is MDHEN and CDR2 is SYDVKM. This CDR3 region has 14 residues. The table came from immunoSEQ multiplex PCR; TCRdb's copy has only in-frame clones and leaves some out. This sample has about 19,000 clones, with about nine tenths found just once. This entry comes from a study of OX40 agonist ivuxolimab in advanced cancers. General study findings and limits: Clonal expansion by week 6 occurred in CD4+ and CD8+ blood T cells (at 0.1 to 3.0 mg/kg).

The chain has TRBV28 and TRBJ2-7, with 9 bases identical to TRBD2. This TCR was sampled from an adult with an advanced solid tumor such as melanoma, head and neck, liver or kidney cancer. This specimen was CD4+ or CD8+ T cells sorted from blood, taken in a trial of the OX40 agonist ivuxolimab. This CDR3 reads CASRLGLANYEQYF. CDR3 nucleotides: TGTGCCAGCCGACTAGGACTAGCGAACTACGAGCAGTACTTC.